In this sample, the clone carrying this T cell receptor beta chain turned up a few times. Its antigen is unknown. In the PCR, 60 Vbeta and 13 Jbeta primers were used. In the source study's methods: In a later analysis, of 84 million or so unique beta chains, 9 million to 11 million appeared in at least two donors. Sequencing used immunoSEQ multiplex PCR; TCRdb keeps in-frame clones, though not all of them. From that table come the V and J calls and clone size; the DNA was used to work out D and trimming. The profile covers about 130,000 clones, with just over 70% appearing a single time and 2.6% taken by the ten largest. These data are taken from a study of cytomegalovirus exposure and HLA in healthy donors. Whole-study results and caveats: In a later analysis, HLA-C alleles had the fewest associated TCRs, DRB1 alleles the most. Roughly uniform sequencing depth across donors was assumed, possibly incorrectly. Association of roughly 17,000 TCR beta sequences with HLA alleles was found at 0.05 false discovery rate in a later analysis.

The J segment lost 2 bases and the V segment lost 0 bases, leaving 13 bases of the junction unmatched. This CDR3 is 18 amino acids long. Germline CDR1 LGHNT, CDR2 FRNRAP. This TCR was sampled from an older woman in good health and CMV-seropositive. The chain uses TRBV12-5 and TRBJ2-7; 7 bases align to TRBD2. Specimen: PBMCs. CDR3 sequence: CASGLVLTVGGGAYEQYF. The DNA for the CDR3 is TGTGCTAGTGGTTTGGTACTTACGGTGGGGGGGGGAGCCTACGAGCAGTACTTC.